The TCR beta chain under discussion was sequenced for a study of cytomegalovirus exposure and HLA in healthy donors (dated by TCRdb to about 2017). Background for the entire study: In an earlier analysis of approximately 640 of the donors, about 270 Gb of sequence data and 117 million unique TCR beta sequences from 150 million to 200 million T cells were reported. Approximately 300 gigabases of sequencing data and 70 million to 100 million unique TCR sequences were included in an early release covering 500 to 750 HLA-typed donors. Among the roughly 370 genotyped donors, around 81% belonged to the genetic ancestry cluster associated with self-reported Caucasian donors. The aim of the study was to test whether cataloging public T cell receptors could identify signatures of past pathogen exposure. Using immunosequencing, the study profiled T cell repertoires from fewer than 700 subjects and related those repertoires to cytomegalovirus serostatus. A separate validation cohort of roughly 130 different subjects was used in addition to the approximately 700-subject first cohort. High-throughput TCR immunosequencing, statistical association of individual TCRs with disease status, and machine learning were combined to predict cytomegalovirus infection status. A later analysis re-examined previously published TCR beta repertoires from about 700 donors and added high-resolution HLA genotyping to investigate patterns of TCR occurrence. Rather than drawing on any new phenotypic data, the later analysis identified candidate immune exposures from TCR beta sequences and the way those sequences occurred across donors. To decide whether each TCR beta V gene segment behaved as functional or pseudogenic, an earlier analysis of 587 of the donors relied on high-throughput TCR beta sequencing. Alongside the repertoire data, information on donor age, sex, ethnicity and CMV serostatus was compiled. A later genetic analysis took genome-wide SNP genotypes for about 55% of the 666 donors and used that subset as a discovery cohort. All discovery cohort repertoires had been generated using a single sequencing platform. HLA typing covered class I and class II loci at four-digit resolution. The number of typed donors differed by locus: 629-630 for A, B, C, DRB1 and DQB1; roughly 510 for DQA1; 606 for DPA1; and roughly 470 for DPB1. Because of strong linkage in the cohort, 4 to 6 DR-DQ haplotypes were treated as single units for association and clustering. Among about 370 genotyped donors of the cohort, an average of about 220,000 unique TCR beta nucleotide sequences was sequenced per donor, of which approximately 18% were non-productive. What the work shows at the level of the full study, not this receptor alone: A group of highly shared sequence variants was considered likely to be a technical artifact of the sequencing pipeline. Most CMV-associated TCR beta chains appeared to be HLA-restricted in a later analysis, and the HLA associations seemed to be driven largely by CMV exposure. In a later genetic analysis, a missense DCLRE1C variant was associated with V-gene and J-gene trimming of TCR beta chains, and the association was replicated in an independent cohort. A further reported finding was that TCR beta sequences accurately predicted the HLA-A and HLA-B alleles for most subjects in the first cohort. Compared with the 666-donor mean, donors in an Asian-associated ancestry cluster had fewer N-insertions in productive TCRs, according to a later genetic analysis. Strong co-occurrence of HLA alleles, especially DR and DQ, made assigning TCR associations to individual alleles difficult. The authors suggested that the approach could potentially be extended to other disease states and immunological phenotypes. Some IMGT-functional V segments, including TRBV6-2 and TRBV6-3, could not be distinguished by the 87-base-pair reads and were therefore excluded. Specific HLA alleles were associated with over 15,000 TCR beta sequences at a false discovery rate of 0.05 in a later analysis. Sequencing depth was assumed to be roughly uniform across donors in the presence/absence analyses, though that assumption may not hold. Because HLA typing was unavailable for some donors at each locus, only the typed subset was used in association tests. In a later analysis, HLA-associated TCR beta chains showed more clonal expansion and lower generation probabilities than non-associated chains that were equally common. Linkage disequilibrium might explain the correlated functional status among segregating V segments, but an unknown experimental factor could not be ruled out. Because counts were too low, roughly 17 rarely observed V segments, including chromosome 9 orphons, were left out of the earlier analysis of a few hundred of the donors. The cohort was sequenced for TCR beta chains only, and without alpha or paired-chain data the features that could be detected were limited. In a later analysis, the rate of TCR association differed among HLA loci, with DRB1 alleles having the most associated TCRs and HLA-C alleles having the fewest. The classifier was reported to diagnose cytomegalovirus status with high specificity and sensitivity in both the original cohort and the validation cohort. In vitro tests confirmed that a few of the cytomegalovirus-associated TCR beta chains recognize cytomegalovirus antigens. Across donors, most TCR sequences were observed very rarely, whereas some public TCRs were present in many individuals. The study listed around 160 TCR beta chains as associated with cytomegalovirus. An earlier analysis of 450 to 750 of the donors showed that most TCR beta V segments appeared in productive rearrangements either about 87% or about 30% of the time, which broadly matched IMGT annotations. A later analysis reported that several top co-occurrence clusters appeared linked to parvovirus B19, influenza, CMV and Epstein-Barr virus. For the cohort, immune exposure information was limited to CMV serostatus.

This clone is a singleton in its sample. The clone's antigen remains unknown. Base-call qualities are not available, and no considerably larger clone is one nucleotide away. The germline V gene sets CDR1 to SGHDN and CDR2 to FVKESK. Including cysteine and phenylalanine, the CDR3 has 15 amino acids. This entry keeps only the CDR3 DNA: 45 bases, framed from base 1. V is pared back by 1 base and J by 3 bases, with 12 bases lying between the germline termini. The library was made by the immunoSEQ multiplex PCR assay. The multiplex PCR relied on a mix of 60 forward primers for TCR Vbeta segments and 13 reverse primers for TCR Jbeta segments. Amplification of the CDR3 region of rearranged TCR beta genes was performed with a multiplex PCR assay on genomic DNA. The amplified TCR beta libraries were sequenced on the Illumina HiSeq System as 87-base-pair reads. The study's processing was this. In a later analysis, 80 million or so unique TCR beta chains were counted across the 500 to 850 repertoires, and roughly 11 million of these chains were shared by at least two donors. Raw reads were error-corrected and collapsed into unique sequences with a nearest-neighbor algorithm that merged closely related sequences to remove PCR and sequencing errors. V, D and J gene segments were assigned by aligning CDR3 sequences to IMGT reference sequences. For a sequence to be retained, a match of at least six nucleotides to both a V gene segment and a J gene segment was required. Rearrangements were classified as productive when the CDR3 lacked stop codons and remained in frame with V and J, and all other rearrangements were classified as non-productive. CDR3 was defined according to IMGT convention as the region running from the second conserved V-encoded cysteine to the conserved J-encoded phenylalanine. The earlier analysis of some 600 of the donors excluded sequences that lacked an unambiguous match to a single V gene segment. An earlier analysis of 587 of the donors called V segments functional above 56.7% productive rearrangements and segregating when the between-donor standard deviation exceeded 5%. To diagnose cytomegalovirus status from the catalog of TCR beta chain sequences, a statistical classification framework was built. In a later analysis, V and J genes were assigned by comparing TCR nucleotide sequences against IMGT/GENE-DB human TR gene sequences. A later analysis assigned CDR3 sequences and most-parsimonious VDJ recombination scenarios with the TCRdist pipeline. In a later analysis, every TCR beta chain was defined by the combination of its CDR3 amino acid sequence and its V-gene family, and reads without a unique V-gene family were dropped. To address suspected cross-contamination and a sequencing artifact, a later analysis removed roughly 640 highly shared, low-generation-probability nucleotide sequences. A later analysis calculated a clonal expansion index for each public chain from normalized within-repertoire ranks of inferred template counts. A later analysis computed generation probabilities with a VDJ recombination model fitted to out-of-frame rearrangements, and checked the results against IGoR. In a later analysis, TCR-TCR, TCR-HLA and TCR-CMV co-occurrence was scored with hypergeometric tests, and a repertoire-size bias correction was applied to TCR pairs. False discovery rates were estimated in a later analysis by permuting HLA or CMV assignments 20 times. In a later analysis, co-occurring TCRs were grouped with DBSCAN, and TCRdist sequence similarity was added when clustering was performed within HLA-allele-positive subsets. Repertoires with fewer than 30,000 or more than 120,000 public chains were left out of co-occurrence clustering, as were about five repertoires with anomalous nucleotide sharing. TCRdb mirrors the immuneACCESS table, restricted to in-frame sequences. Some clones are absent from its copies; in checked studies, under half trace to an unresolved V gene, and the reason for the others is unknown. The DNA was the basis for D and trimming; V, J and clone size are from that table. The sample table records about 220,000 clones; around 76% of these occur just once. Of the sample, around 6% falls within the top ten clones.

The cohort comprised around 700 healthy bone marrow donors. At the time of sampling, all cohort members were nominally healthy, though unrecorded immune exposures were likely present. The donor was CMV seropositive and was included in the group of approximately 310 seropositive cohort members. Each donor provided a peripheral blood sample, and peripheral blood mononuclear cells were used for TCR beta sequencing. Genomic DNA extraction from the blood cell samples was performed with the Qiagen DNeasy Blood Extraction Kit. This receptor chain uses TRBV14 and TRBJ1-2; TRBD1 is a weak D gene call, 5 bases matching. Material: PBMCs. The TCR originated in a man aged 40-49 years in good health and CMV-seropositive. The CDR3 region: CASSQGRGLDYGYTF. Read as DNA, the sequence is TGTGCCAGCAGCCAAGGAAGGGGATTGGACTATGGCTACACCTTC. Extended through the reference TRBV14 and TRBJ1-2 proteins, this CDR3 yields the full variable domain: EAGVTQFPSHSVIEKGQTVTLRCDPISGHDNLYWYRRVMGKEIKFLLHFVKESKQDESGMPNNRFLAERTGGTYSTLKVQPAELEDSGVYFCASSQGRGLDYGYTFGSGTRLTVV.